The clone carrying this T cell receptor (beta chain) has ten or more counts. This sample is part of a study of regulatory T cells in long-lasting Graves disease. iRepertoire HTBI primers and Arm-PCR of CDR3 regions built TCR beta libraries. MiXCR was run by TCRdb on the multiplex PCR reads, yielding one entry per CDR3 protein. The sample has 420,000 or so distinct CDR3 sequences, less than 20% seen once; the top ten hold about 25%. V shed 4 bases and J shed 0 bases, with 22 bases lying between them. CDR3 length equals 19 residues. Germline assignment: CDR1 SNHLY and CDR2 FYNNEI. Time point described: newly diagnosed GD, antithyroid drugs for less than 3 months. Making the TCR library involved RNA that had been extracted from PBMCs. The sample was also linked to a second study, of T cells in Graves' hyperthyroidism and ophthalmopathy.

The genes are TRBV2 and TRBJ2-4; D gene uncertain. Sequenced here: peripheral blood mononuclear cells (PBMCs), sampled at new diagnosis, from a patient treated with antithyroid drugs. This TCR came from a woman in her late teens or twenties with Graves disease. CDR3 sequence (DNA): TGTGCCAGCAGTGTTGGGCCCCTCGAAGCCTGGCTAGCCAAAAACATTCAGTACTTC. It codes for CASSVGPLEAWLAKNIQYF.